These 17 T cell receptor beta chains originate from one sample sequenced in a study of blood T cell repertoires in COVID-19. Method: immunoSEQ multiplex PCR; TCRdb's copy keeps in-frame clones and lacks some. The profile covers hundreds of thousands of clones, with roughly nine tenths appearing a single time and about 2% taken by the ten largest. Sequencing was carried out using peripheral blood. The receptors were sampled from a man in his late teens or twenties with active or convalescent COVID-19.

Remarks on this clone: Other DNA sequences in this specimen translate into the identical CDR3. The chain recombines TRBV27 with TRBJ1-1; D is unresolved. The CDR3 covers 11 residues. Trimming left V 6 bases short and J 1 base short, with 3 bases between. Germline V gives CDR1 MNHEY, CDR2 SMNVEV (reference sequence). DNA of the CDR3: TGTGCCAGCAGGGCGAACACTGAAGCTTTCTTT. It yields the protein CASRANTEAFF.

J is TRBJ1-5 and V is TRBV15, with D unclear. With 5 bases removed from V and 2 bases from J, the gap between germline ends came to 10 bases. CDR3 length: 14 residues. In germline, CDR1 is LNHNV, CDR2 YYDKDF (reference sequence). DNA for the CDR3: TGTGCCACCAGCGGGAGAGTTGGCAATCAGCCCCAGCATTTT. Protein product: CATSGRVGNQPQHF.

V gene TRBV28 combines with J gene TRBJ1-4, with 8 nucleotides matching TRBD1. Germline CDR1 MDHEN, CDR2 SYDVKM. Germline trimming cut 6 bases from V and 0 bases from J; bases unmatched to any gene: 3. This CDR3 has 15 amino acids. Here the CDR3 DNA reads TGTGCCAGCAGAAGACAGGGGCCAACTAATGAAAAACTGTTTTTT. Translated, it gives CASRRQGPTNEKLFF.

The rearrangement uses TRBV7-9 and TRBJ2-2; TRBD2 is a possible D gene (5 bases). CDR3 length: 19 amino acids. CDR1 is SEHNR, CDR2 FQNEAQ, per germline (reference sequence). The V gene lost 1 base and the J gene lost 2 bases, with 20 bases spanning the gap. In DNA form, the CDR3 reads TGTGCCAGCAGCTTAGAAAGAGGGCTAGCTTCTAGCAACACCGGGGAGCTGTTTTTT. It is translated as CASSLERGLASSNTGELFF.

The chain has TRBV2 and TRBJ1-5; 7 bases match TRBD1. Germline V gene sequence: CDR1 SNHLY, CDR2 FYNNEI. J lost 1 base, V lost 7 bases, and 1 base had no gene match. CDR3 length: 13 amino acids. The CDR3 protein is CASTDRSNQPQHF. The CDR3 DNA is TGTGCCAGCACGGACAGGAGCAATCAGCCCCAGCATTTT.

The CDR3 is CASIPGQGIDGELFF. The CDR3 DNA is TGTGCCAGCATCCCGGGGCAGGGGATCGACGGGGAGCTGTTTTTT. The chain recombines TRBV7-8 with TRBJ2-2; D might be TRBD1 (6 bases). V was clipped by 7 bases and J by 7 bases, with 19 bases between them. The V gene's germline CDR1 is SGHVS and CDR2 FQNEAQ. CDR3 length: 15 residues. Variable domain in full (rest from reference TRBV7-8 and TRBJ2-2): GAGVSQSPRYKVAKRGQDVALRCDPISGHVSLFWYQQALGQGPEFLTYFQNEAQLDKSGLPSDRFFAERPEGSVSTLKIQRTQQEDSAVYLCASIPGQGIDGELFFGEGSRLTVL.

V is TRBV9 and J is TRBJ2-3; TRBD2 agrees at 7 bases. The junction had 7 bases not matched to a gene; V was cut back by 3 bases and J by 3 bases. The length of the CDR3 is 15 residues. Germline-derived CDR1 and CDR2 are SGDLS and YYNGEE. CDR3 sequence reads: CASSDLAEETDTQYF. The DNA of the CDR3 is TGTGCCAGCAGCGATCTAGCGGAGGAGACAGATACGCAGTATTTT.

The chain links TRBV2 to TRBJ2-7; D might be TRBD1 (5 bases). CDR1 is SNHLY and CDR2 is FYNNEI in the germline V gene. The CDR3 is 15 amino acids. The ends were cut back, 6 bases at V and 3 bases at J, with 18 bases in the middle. CDR3 sequence reads: CASRRPGAYSYEQYF. The CDR3 nucleotides are TGTGCCAGCAGACGACCTGGGGCTTACAGCTACGAGCAGTACTTC.

The CDR3 protein is CASSEVGVGGSPLHF. DNA for the CDR3: TGTGCCAGCAGTGAGGTCGGGGTAGGAGGTTCACCCCTCCACTTT. V gene TRBV2 combines with J gene TRBJ1-6; D is uncertain. Trimming stripped 3 bases from V and 9 bases from J, with 15 bases between. The length of the CDR3 is 15 residues. Germline V gene lookup returns CDR1 SNHLY and CDR2 FYNNEI.

The chain carries TRBV7-9 and TRBJ1-4; 11 nucleotides agree with TRBD1. V lost 4 bases to trimming and J lost 7 bases; unmatched junction nucleotides: 5. Germline V lookup: CDR1 SEHNR, CDR2 FQNEAQ (reference sequence). The CDR3 spans 15 residues. Here the CDR3 reads CASSYLGTGGEKLFF. The DNA of the CDR3 is TGTGCCAGCAGCTATTTGGGGACAGGGGGTGAAAAACTGTTTTTT.

This chain's CDR3 is CASSLGTDQETQYF. CDR3 in DNA: TGTGCCAGCAGTCTCGGGACAGATCAAGAGACCCAGTACTTC. The chain is built from TRBV28 and TRBJ2-5; 7 bases line up with TRBD1. V lost 5 bases and J lost 2; bases outside the gene matches: 5. The CDR3 totals 14 residues. Germline CDR1 is MDHEN and CDR2 is SYDVKM.

V and J are TRBV5-6 and TRBJ2-7, with a weak D call TRBD2 (6 bases). The CDR3 has 15 amino acids. V was trimmed by 2 bases and J by 6 bases, leaving 18 bases between them. Germline-derived CDR1 and CDR2 are SGHDT and YYEEEE. In nucleotides, the CDR3 is TGTGCCAGCAGCTTAGTGTGGCCCGGGGGTGGCGAGCAGTACTTC. Translation: CASSLVWPGGGEQYF.

This chain uses TRBV28 with TRBJ1-1; maybe TRBD1 (5 bases). With 5 bases removed from V and 0 bases from J, the gap between germline ends came to 13 bases. Germline V gene sequence: CDR1 MDHEN, CDR2 SYDVKM. The CDR3 contains 15 residues. DNA of the CDR3: TGTGCCAGCAGTGCAGTAGGGGATCTGAACACTGAAGCTTTCTTT. Translated, it gives CASSAVGDLNTEAFF.

The genes are TRBV4-1 and TRBJ1-5, with D maybe TRBD1 (5 bases). The CDR3 length is 15 residues. The V end was cut by 5 bases, the J end by 3 bases, with 14 bases between. In germline, CDR1 is MGHRA, CDR2 YSYEKL. The CDR3 nucleotides read TGCGCCAGCAGCTTCATTTCAGGGTCCAATCAGCCCCAGCATTTT. This encodes CASSFISGSNQPQHF.

This clone was seen a single time. This sequence joins TRBV7-9 and TRBJ1-1; the match to TRBD1 covers 7 bases. V dropped 7 bases and J dropped 9; count of bases not matched to a gene: 11. The germline CDR1 and CDR2 sequences are SEHNR and FQNEAQ (reference sequence). The CDR3 covers 13 residues. CDR3 DNA: TGTGCCAGCACCCATACAACGGGACAGCAAGCTTTCTTT. The encoded protein is CASTHTTGQQAFF. The whole variable domain, filled in from reference TRBV7-9 and TRBJ1-1, reads DTGVSQNPRHKITKRGQNVTFRCDPISEHNRLYWYRQTLGQGPEFLTYFQNEAQLEKSRLLSDRFSAERPKGSFSTLEIQRTEQGDSAMYLCASTHTTGQQAFFGQGTRLTVV.

The rearrangement joins TRBV25-1 to TRBJ2-2; TRBD1 might be the D (5 bases). The CDR3 spans 14 residues. Germline values: CDR1 MGHDK, CDR2 SYGVNS. V was cut by 1 base and J by 4 bases, with 7 bases left in between. CDR3 in amino acids: CASSESGITGELFF. The DNA of the CDR3 is TGTGCCAGCAGTGAATCAGGGATCACCGGGGAGCTGTTTTTT.

This rearrangement joins TRBV19 to TRBJ1-5; D perhaps matches TRBD1 (6 bases). CDR3 size: 14 residues. CDR1 is LNHDA and CDR2 is SQIVND in the germline V gene (reference sequence). Trimming left V 7 bases short and J 5 bases short, with 15 bases between. This CDR3 reads CASTSGERYQPQHF. The CDR3 DNA reads as TGTGCCAGTACGTCAGGGGAAAGATATCAGCCCCAGCATTTT.